Following are 19 T cell receptor beta chains from one sample sequenced in a study of cytomegalovirus exposure and HLA in healthy donors. The PCR ran on 60 Vbeta and 13 Jbeta primers. Sequencing was performed with immunoSEQ multiplex PCR; in TCRdb, only in-frame clones are kept and a portion is missing. The table lists roughly 180,000 clones, roughly 80% of them singletons, with roughly 7.1% in the top ten. Source material: PBMCs. The receptors were gathered from a woman between 40 and 55 years old in good health and CMV-seropositive.

This sequence joins TRBV5-1 and TRBJ2-7; D gene uncertain. Trimming shortened V by 1 base and J by 4 bases, and 18 bases separated the two germline ends. CDR1 is SGHRS and CDR2 is YFSETQ in the germline V gene. The CDR3 loop spans 16 amino acids. CDR3 amino acids: CASSLTMSFPRYEQYF. The CDR3 bases are TGCGCCAGCAGCTTGACTATGAGTTTTCCCCGTTACGAGCAGTACTTC.

The genes are TRBV7-9 and TRBJ1-1; a weak D match, TRBD1 (5 bases). Between the trimmed V and J ends, which lost 7 bases and 8 bases, there was a span of 17 bases. The CDR3 runs 13 residues. From germline, CDR1 is SEHNR and CDR2 FQNEAQ (reference sequence). CDR3 residues: CASTRGGTNEAFF. CDR3 sequence (DNA): TGTGCCAGCACCCGGGGGGGGACTAACGAAGCTTTCTTT.

V usage is TRBV13 and J usage is TRBJ2-7, with 11 positions matching TRBD2. Germline CDR1 is PRHDT and CDR2 is FYEKMQ (reference sequence). After removal of 0 bases from V and 2 bases from J, the junction contained 3 bases not matched to a gene. The CDR3 loop spans 16 amino acids. The CDR3 DNA is TGTGCCAGCAGCTTAGGCGAACTAGCGGGAGCCTACGAGCAGTACTTC. Amino acids: CASSLGELAGAYEQYF.

The V gene is TRBV5-5, the J gene TRBJ1-3; D ambiguous. Germline assignment: CDR1 SGHKS and CDR2 YYEKEE (reference sequence). The V gene lost 0 bases and the J gene lost 4 bases, with 17 bases spanning the gap. The CDR3 contains 17 residues. Written as DNA, the CDR3 is TGTGCCAGCAGCTTGGAAGTAGGGAGGTTGGCCGGAAACACCATATATTTT. Its translation is CASSLEVGRLAGNTIYF.

About this clone: The junction departs from the called germline gene at one end, perhaps through a read error. The chain employs TRBV7-9 and TRBJ2-3; a possible D gene is TRBD2 (6 bases). The CDR3 sequence is 12 residues long. The germline V gene has CDR1 SEHNR and CDR2 FQNEAQ (reference sequence). The DNA of the CDR3 is TGTTCCAGCAGTTCCTCTAGCGCCACGCAGTATTTT. Translated, it gives CSSSSSSATQYF.

This clone appeared a single time. The rearrangement links TRBV6-4 to TRBJ2-7; TRBD2 aligns across 9 bases. The CDR3 has 16 amino acids. Germline values: CDR1 MRHNA, CDR2 SNTAGT. The V gene end was trimmed by 2 bases and the J gene end by 0 bases; junction bases not matched to a gene: 5. The CDR3 loop is CASSDKRTSDSYEQYF. DNA for the CDR3: TGTGCCAGCAGTGACAAGAGGACTAGCGACTCCTACGAGCAGTACTTC.

This sequence joins TRBV5-4 and TRBJ2-3; 14 nucleotides match TRBD2. Germline assignment: CDR1 SGHNT and CDR2 YYREEE (reference sequence). This CDR3 has 18 amino acids. J gave up 5 bases and V 0 bases, and 8 bases lay outside the gene matches. CDR3 region: CASSLGGLAGEVVDTQYF. In DNA, the CDR3 is TGTGCCAGCAGCTTGGGGGGACTAGCGGGAGAGGTGGTAGATACGCAGTATTTT.

This clone has a single count. V gene TRBV11-2 combines with J gene TRBJ2-2, with 8 positions matching TRBD2. Unmatched junction bases numbered 2, after V lost 2 bases and J lost 3 bases. The germline V gene has CDR1 SGHAT and CDR2 FQNNGV. The CDR3 is 15 residues long. The CDR3 nucleotides read TGTGCCAGCAGCTTAAGCGGGAGAGACACCGGGGAGCTGTTTTTT. Amino acids: CASSLSGRDTGELFF.

The V gene is TRBV10-1, the J gene TRBJ2-3; D is ambiguous. CDR3 length: 13 residues. Trimming left V 3 bases short and J 1 base short, with 5 bases between. Germline V gives CDR1 WNHNN, CDR2 SYGVQD (reference sequence). Here the CDR3 DNA reads TGCGCCAGCAGTGACCCGGGCACAGATACGCAGTATTTT. Its translation: CASSDPGTDTQYF.

The chain carries TRBV10-1 and TRBJ2-1; 8 bases align to TRBD2. The CDR3 is 14 residues long. Per the germline V gene, CDR1 is WNHNN and CDR2 is SYGVQD (reference sequence). The junction had 11 bases not matched to a gene; V was cut back by 7 bases and J by 9 bases. CDR3: CASMEKRERGEQFF. The CDR3 DNA follows: TGCGCCAGCATGGAGAAGCGGGAGCGAGGTGAGCAGTTCTTC.

The chain combines TRBV5-1 with TRBJ2-5; D is ambiguous. The V end was cut by 0 bases, the J end by 3 bases, with 12 bases between. This CDR3 has 15 amino acids. Germline loops: CDR1 SGHRS, CDR2 YFSETQ. As DNA, the CDR3 is TGCGCCAGCAGCTTGGTTGGTCTAACTGAAGAGACCCAGTACTTC. This translates into CASSLVGLTEETQYF.

The chain uses TRBV10-3 and TRBJ1-5; TRBD1 is a possible D gene (5 bases). CDR3 size: 14 residues. Per the germline V gene, CDR1 is ENHRY and CDR2 is SYGVKD. V lost 0 bases to trimming and J lost 7 bases, with 10 bases between them. CDR3 coding DNA: TGTGCCATCAGTGAGTCGACAGCCAGGCAGCCCCAGCATTTT. It translates to CAISESTARQPQHF.

The table lists this clone with a count of one. This chain uses TRBV28 with TRBJ1-1, with TRBD1 matching over 7 bases. The V gene end was trimmed by 7 bases and the J gene end by 8 bases; junction bases not matched to a gene: 13. Germline V CDR1 and CDR2: MDHEN, SYDVKM. There are 14 residues in the CDR3. This chain's CDR3 is CASNNRGFGAEAFF. The DNA for the CDR3 is TGTGCCAGCAACAACAGGGGTTTTGGGGCCGAAGCTTTCTTT.

The rearrangement links TRBV28 to TRBJ2-7, with TRBD2 matching over 8 bases. Germline V lookup: CDR1 MDHEN, CDR2 SYDVKM. This CDR3 has 14 residues. Germline trimming cut 5 bases from V and 2 bases from J; bases unmatched to any gene: 5. CDR3 in DNA: TGTGCCAGCAGTAGCGGGAGTTCTCCCTACGAGCAGTACTTC. It translates to CASSSGSSPYEQYF.

The table lists this clone with a few counts. The J gene is TRBJ2-3, the V gene TRBV15; 13 positions match TRBD2. J lost 2 bases, V lost 0 bases, and 8 bases had no gene match. This CDR3 region has 19 residues. Per germline, CDR1 LNHNV and CDR2 YYDKDF (reference sequence). The CDR3 spells CATSREVAGLAGTTDTQYF. In DNA form, the CDR3 reads TGTGCCACCAGCAGAGAGGTAGCGGGACTAGCGGGGACCACAGATACGCAGTATTTT.

The rearrangement joins TRBV5-1 to TRBJ2-3; 10 bases match TRBD1. This CDR3 region has 17 residues. Trimming took 4 bases from V and 1 from J; bases not matched to a gene: 9. Looked up from germline, CDR1 is SGHRS and CDR2 is YFSETQ. CDR3 nucleotides: TGCGCCAGCAGCCTTACTACCGGGACAGGGGGCACAGATACGCAGTATTTT. It translates to CASSLTTGTGGTDTQYF.

The genes are TRBV9 and TRBJ1-1; no definite D call. The CDR3 consists of 14 residues. Germline V gene lookup returns CDR1 SGDLS and CDR2 YYNGEE. Deletions cut 4 bases from V and 5 bases from J, with 15 bases between. In DNA form, the CDR3 reads TGTGCCAGCAGCCCTCCTTCGTCCGTAACTGAAGCTTTCTTT. Translation: CASSPPSSVTEAFF.

J is TRBJ2-2 and V is TRBV11-3, with 8 bases identical to TRBD2. The CDR3 runs 15 residues. The V segment lost 4 bases and the J segment 5 bases; nucleotides outside the gene matches: 6. Germline V gives CDR1 SGHNT, CDR2 YENEEA. Here the CDR3 DNA reads TGTGCCAGCAGCTACGGGACTAGTCGGACCGGGGAGCTGTTTTTT. This translates into CASSYGTSRTGELFF.

The chain links TRBV4-3 to TRBJ2-2, with D perhaps TRBD2 (5 bases). Germline CDR1 reads LGHNA; CDR2 reads YSLEER. Trimming stripped 1 base from V and 0 bases from J, with 6 bases between. This CDR3 has 15 residues. Here the CDR3 DNA reads TGCGCCAGCAGCCAAGTGCGGGCGAACACCGGGGAGCTGTTTTTT. This sequence encodes CASSQVRANTGELFF.